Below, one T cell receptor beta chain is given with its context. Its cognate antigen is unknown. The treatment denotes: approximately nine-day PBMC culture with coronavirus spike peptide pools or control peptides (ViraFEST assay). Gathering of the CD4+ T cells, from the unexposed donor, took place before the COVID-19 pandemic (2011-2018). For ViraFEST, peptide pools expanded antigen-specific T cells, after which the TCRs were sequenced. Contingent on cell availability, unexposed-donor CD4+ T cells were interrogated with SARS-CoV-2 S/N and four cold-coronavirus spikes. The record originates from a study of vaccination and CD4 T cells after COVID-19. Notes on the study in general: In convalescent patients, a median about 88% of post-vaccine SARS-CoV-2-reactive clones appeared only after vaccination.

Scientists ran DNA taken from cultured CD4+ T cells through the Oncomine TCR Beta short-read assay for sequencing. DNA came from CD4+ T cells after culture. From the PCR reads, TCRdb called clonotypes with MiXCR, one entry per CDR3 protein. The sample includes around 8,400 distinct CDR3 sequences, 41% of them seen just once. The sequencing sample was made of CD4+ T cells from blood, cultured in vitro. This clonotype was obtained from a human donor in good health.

The CDR3 region has the DNA TGTGCCAGCAGCCAGACAAGGCCACCGGGAAACACCATATATTTT. It codes for CASSQTRPPGNTIYF. The chain carries TRBV2 and TRBJ1-3; D gene uncertain. The CDR3 spans 15 residues. Between the trimmed V and J ends, which lost 6 bases and 4 bases, there was a span of 16 bases. Germline-derived CDR1 and CDR2 are SNHLY and FYNNEI. Full variable domain (rest looked up from reference TRBV2 and TRBJ1-3): EPEVTQTPSHQVTQMGQEVILRCVPISNHLYFYWYRQILGQKVEFLVSFYNNEISEKSEIFDDQFSVERPDGSNFTLKIRSTKLEDSAMYFCASSQTRPPGNTIYFGEGSWLTVV.